Included here is one TCR beta chain sequence, with context. Its target antigen remains unknown. No much larger clonotype is one base removed from it; base qualities were not supplied. The source of the sample is a study of identifying expanded T cells in peripheral blood (dated by TCRdb to the late 2010s). With regard to the full study: Technical replicates were generated by sequencing separate aliquots of the same genomic DNA pool, with four replicates compared pairwise.

The immunoSEQ Assay, which relies on bias-controlled multiplex PCR amplification of genomic DNA, was used to profile TCRbeta CDR3 regions. In the paper's pipeline: To quantify the absolute abundance of each unique TCRbeta CDR3 region, the sequences were collapsed and filtered. Differential abundance was assessed using a binomial (Fisher-equivalent) model and a beta-binomial model in which time-dependent variance fitted from healthy donors was added. Clones with fewer than 5 combined templates were excluded, and clones with Benjamini-Hochberg FDR below 0.01 were called differentially abundant. The form v = (b*log(k)+a)^2 was used to model beta-binomial variance as a function of total template count across the two samples. The table was pulled from immuneACCESS by TCRdb, which kept in-frame rearrangements only. Such tables lose some clones; where checked, under half of the loss comes from unresolved V genes, and the rest has no known cause. V, J and clone size are those of that table, while D and trimming were read from the DNA. The sample table records over 100,000 clones; about nine tenths of these occur just once. Approximately 14% of the sample comes from the top ten.

Beyond this particular receptor, the publication reports: Between technical replicates the binomial model flagged around 1.3 differentially abundant clones, whereas over about two weeks the binomial model flagged about 15 and over about four weeks 19 to 20. For all healthy donors, the variance in clone template counts between roughly 2-week samples rose significantly as total template count increased. It was expected by the authors that biological variance in healthy repertoires might increase further over much longer intervals, such as months to years. Across all healthy-donor time intervals, the beta-binomial model significantly cut both the number of clones called differentially abundant and the false-positive rate.

Taken from cysteine to phenylalanine, the CDR3 has 17 residues. Of the read, only the CDR3 DNA is kept; its 51 bases are in frame from base 1. CDR1 and CDR2 were assigned from the germline V gene (reference sequence) as MNHEY and SMNVEV. Relative to germline, V is 5 bases shorter and J is 3 bases shorter, with 22 bases between their ends. No immune events such as infections were documented for the healthy donors during the collection period. Blood repertoires from healthy donors were used as a training cohort for calibrating time-dependent variance in a beta-binomial model of differential abundance of T-cell clones. The training cohort comprised 10 or so healthy donors, 3 female and 7 male. Donor ages ranged from 29 to 64 years, with an average of roughly 40 years. Obtained from a commercial supplier, whole blood was collected from each healthy donor at three time points set around 2 weeks apart. Genomic DNA was extracted from unsorted whole blood for immunosequencing.

The specimen sequenced was blood. The receptor's source is a person aged 18 to 75 in good health. This chain joins TRBV27 to TRBJ1-2; TRBD1 is a possible D gene, resting on 5 matching bases. The CDR3 region: CASSPYVVGTADYGYTF. The nucleotide sequence is given as TGTGCCAGCAGTCCATATGTCGTAGGGACTGCAGACTATGGCTACACCTTC.